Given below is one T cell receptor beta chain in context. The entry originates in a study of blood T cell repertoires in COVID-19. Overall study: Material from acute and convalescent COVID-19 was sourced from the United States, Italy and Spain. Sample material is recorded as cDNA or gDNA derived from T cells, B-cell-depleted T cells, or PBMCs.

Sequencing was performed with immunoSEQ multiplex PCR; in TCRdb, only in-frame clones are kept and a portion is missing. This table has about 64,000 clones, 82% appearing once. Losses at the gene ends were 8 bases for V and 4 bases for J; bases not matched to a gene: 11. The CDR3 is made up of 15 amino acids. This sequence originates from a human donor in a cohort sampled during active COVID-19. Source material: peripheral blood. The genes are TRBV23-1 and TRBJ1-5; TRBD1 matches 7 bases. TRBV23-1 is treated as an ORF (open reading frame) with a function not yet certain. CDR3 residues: CASGTHRGGNQPQHF. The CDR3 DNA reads TGCGCCAGCGGAACCCACAGGGGTGGGAATCAGCCCCAGCATTTT.